This T cell receptor (beta chain) emerged from a study of blood T cells in healthy people across ages. Study conclusions and caveats: Long-lived and aged donors differed, with more naive CD4+ cells and higher diversity in the long-lived. What prevented conclusive comparison of naive and antigen-experienced cells was that PBMCs were unsorted.

This clonotype was observed a few times. The antigen is undetermined. Primers used in a second PCR of about 6 to 11 cycles were a sample-barcoded 5' primer and a J-beta primer mix. TCRdb re-derived calls from the 5' RACE reads in MiXCR, one entry per CDR3 protein. Among about 1.6 million distinct CDR3 sequences listed, 34% were seen once. This CDR3 is built from 15 residues. Germline-derived CDR1 and CDR2 are DFQATT and SNEGSKA (reference sequence). V was trimmed by 2 bases and J by 5 bases, leaving 18 bases between them. The chain couples TRBV20-1 to TRBJ2-5, with TRBD1 as a possible D gene (6 bases). This clonotype originated in a woman aged 25 to 39 in good health. Sequenced material: blood. The CDR3 is CSARIPPGVEETQYF. DNA for the CDR3: TGCAGTGCTAGAATCCCCCCAGGGGTAGAGGAGACCCAGTACTTC.